This entry lists 12 T cell receptor beta chains sequenced from one sample in a study of blood T cell repertoires in COVID-19 (dated by TCRdb to the early 2020s). The library was obtained by the immunoSEQ multiplex PCR assay. TCRdb took this table from immuneACCESS and kept in-frame rearrangements with V and J called. Such tables lack part of the clones; where checked against another copy, unresolved V genes explain under half of the gap, and the rest is unexplained. The table for this sample lists about 100,000 clones; about 86% of them were counted only once. Approximately 5% of the sample belongs to the ten largest clones. The sample was peripheral blood. The receptors here all came from a human donor in a cohort sampled during active COVID-19.

The J gene is TRBJ2-7, the V gene TRBV15; 7 bases line up with TRBD1. After removal of 1 base from V and 3 bases from J, the junction contained 6 bases not matched to a gene. The V gene's germline CDR1 is LNHNV and CDR2 YYDKDF (reference sequence). CDR3 size: 15 residues. CDR3 sequence: CATSRGTGSLYEQYF. In DNA, the CDR3 is TGTGCCACCAGCAGAGGGACAGGTAGTCTCTACGAGCAGTACTTC.

CDR3 DNA: TGTGCCAGCAGCCAAACTAGCGGGGTGGGCACCGGGGAGCTGTTTTTT. Translating it yields CASSQTSGVGTGELFF. V usage is TRBV3-1 (or the pseudogene TRBV3-2) and J usage is TRBJ2-2, with 10 bases lining up with TRBD2. Germline trimming cut 2 bases from V and 4 bases from J; bases unmatched to any gene: 4. Germline V CDR1 and CDR2: LGHDT, YNNKEL (reference sequence). There are 16 residues in the CDR3.

The rearrangement links TRBV3-1 (or the pseudogene TRBV3-2) to TRBJ2-7; D perhaps matches TRBD1 (5 bases). The germline V gene has CDR1 LGHDT and CDR2 YNNKEL (reference sequence). The CDR3 is 13 amino acids. The V gene lost 4 bases and the J gene lost 4 bases, with 11 bases spanning the gap. The CDR3 nucleotides read TGTGCCAGCAGCCCTAGGGGCGTATACGAGCAGTACTTC. Residues: CASSPRGVYEQYF.

The gene calls are TRBV15 and TRBJ2-7; 10 nucleotides align to TRBD1. This CDR3 contains 14 residues. V lost 1 base and J lost 3; bases outside the gene matches: 0. Germline V gene lookup returns CDR1 LNHNV and CDR2 YYDKDF (reference sequence). The DNA for the CDR3 is TGTGCCACCAGCAGAGGGACAGGGGGCTACGAGCAGTACTTC. Translating it yields CATSRGTGGYEQYF.

The rearrangement links TRBV10-1 to TRBJ2-1; 9 nucleotides align to TRBD2. This CDR3 is built from 13 residues. The germline CDR1 and CDR2 sequences are WNHNN and SYGVQD (reference sequence). The V and J ends lost 4 bases and 9 bases, in that order; junction bases with no gene match: 4. The CDR3 here is CASSVGLATEQFF. The CDR3, as DNA: TGCGCCAGCAGTGTTGGACTAGCGACTGAGCAGTTCTTC.

In DNA, the CDR3 is TGTGCCAGCAGCTTCAGGAGGGAGGTTGGCTATGGCTACACCTTC. Protein: CASSFRREVGYGYTF. The rearrangement links TRBV7-8 to TRBJ1-2; D is undetermined. V gave up 3 bases and J gave up 4 bases, with 15 bases separating them. Per germline, CDR1 SGHVS and CDR2 FQNEAQ. This CDR3 region has 15 residues.

CDR3 sequence (DNA): TGTGCCAGCAGCGCCGGGACACAAGAGACCCAGTACTTC. It yields the protein CASSAGTQETQYF. J is TRBJ2-5 and V is TRBV7-2; weak D call: TRBD1 (6 bases). V was clipped by 5 bases and J by 2 bases, with 9 bases between them. CDR1 SGHTA and CDR2 FQGNSA come from the germline V gene. CDR3 length: 13 residues.

The CDR3 here is CASSPVAGPANEQFF. The CDR3 nucleotides read TGTGCCAGCAGCCCAGTAGCGGGACCCGCAAATGAGCAGTTCTTC. This chain links TRBV7-9 with TRBJ2-1; 8 nucleotides line up with TRBD2. The trim removed 5 bases at V and 7 bases at J, leaving 10 bases unmatched. The germline CDR1 and CDR2 sequences are SEHNR and FQNEAQ (reference sequence). The CDR3 is 15 amino acids.

In this sample, this clone turned up once. The chain joins TRBV6-5 to TRBJ1-6; D ambiguous. CDR3 length: 15 residues. V was trimmed by 7 bases and J by 3 bases, leaving 13 bases between them. The germline gives CDR1 MNHEY, CDR2 SVGAGI. For the CDR3, the DNA is TGTGCCAGCACTAAGTGGGCAAACTATAATTCACCCCTCCACTTT. Translated, it gives CASTKWANYNSPLHF.

The rearrangement links TRBV10-3 to TRBJ2-5, with TRBD1 matching over 8 bases. Per germline, CDR1 ENHRY and CDR2 SYGVKD. The CDR3 has 14 residues. The J segment lost 3 bases and the V segment lost 4 bases, leaving 4 bases of the junction unmatched. CDR3 in amino acids: CAISGPGGEETQYF. As DNA, the CDR3 is TGTGCCATCAGTGGCCCAGGGGGCGAAGAGACCCAGTACTTC.

This chain connects TRBV10-3 to TRBJ1-2; D is ambiguous. CDR1 ENHRY and CDR2 SYGVKD come from the germline V gene. The V and J ends lost 5 bases and 8 bases respectively, with 15 bases between them. The CDR3 runs to 13 residues. The DNA of the CDR3 is TGTGCCATCAGTATGTCAGAAAGCGGCGGCTACACCTTC. Translated, it gives CAISMSESGGYTF.

The rearrangement links TRBV5-4 to TRBJ2-7, with TRBD1 matching over 10 bases. Germline V gene lookup returns CDR1 SGHNT and CDR2 YYREEE (reference sequence). This CDR3 comprises 15 residues. The ends lost 3 bases at V and 1 base at J; junction bases unmatched: 4. CDR3 sequence: CASSSPGQGSYEQYF. CDR3 coding DNA: TGTGCCAGCAGCTCGCCGGGACAGGGGTCCTACGAGCAGTACTTC.